This entry describes one TCR beta chain. Its specificity is not known. This sample was included in a study of CD8 T cells in ankylosing spondylitis. The study, taken as a whole, reports: Researchers reportedly found disease-linked clones significantly enriched in matched ankylosing spondylitis synovial fluid. Clones linked with disease were CD8+ and fairly uncommon in the peripheral blood. Blood from ankylosing spondylitis patients appeared to carry a characteristic roughly 8-variant TCR beta motif.

The CDR3 extends over 17 amino acids. V shed 6 bases and J shed 2 bases, with 19 bases lying between them. By quantitative 5'-RACE with molecular barcodes, the TCR beta libraries were made. TCRdb reprocessed the 5' RACE reads with MiXCR, giving one entry per CDR3 protein. The sample lists over 600,000 distinct CDR3 sequences; 15% to 20% were seen once. The chain is built from TRBV12-3 or TRBV12-4 and TRBJ2-2, with D possibly called TRBD1 or TRBD2 (5 bases each). The receptor was isolated from a male donor with ankylosing spondylitis. The sequenced material came from blood, either unsorted or a sorted T cell fraction (not recorded which). The CDR3: CASSPWDGAYNTGELFF. The CDR3 DNA reads TGTGCCAGCAGCCCCTGGGACGGGGCCTACAACACCGGGGAGCTGTTTTTT.